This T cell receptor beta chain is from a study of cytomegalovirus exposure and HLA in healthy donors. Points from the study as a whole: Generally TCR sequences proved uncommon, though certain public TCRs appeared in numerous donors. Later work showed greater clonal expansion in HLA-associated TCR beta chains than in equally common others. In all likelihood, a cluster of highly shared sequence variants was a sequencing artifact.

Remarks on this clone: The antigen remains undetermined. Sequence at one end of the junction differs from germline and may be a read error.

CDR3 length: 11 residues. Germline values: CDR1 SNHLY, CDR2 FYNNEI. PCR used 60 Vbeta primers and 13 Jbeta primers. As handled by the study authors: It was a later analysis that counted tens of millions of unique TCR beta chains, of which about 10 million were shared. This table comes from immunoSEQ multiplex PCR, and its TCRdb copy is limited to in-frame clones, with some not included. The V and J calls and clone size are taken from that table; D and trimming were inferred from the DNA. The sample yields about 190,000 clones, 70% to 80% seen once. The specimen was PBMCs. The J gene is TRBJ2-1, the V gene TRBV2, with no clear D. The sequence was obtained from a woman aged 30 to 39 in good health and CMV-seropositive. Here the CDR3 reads CASSVYSEQFF. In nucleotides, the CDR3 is TGTGCCAGCAGTGTCTACAGTGAGCAGTTCTTC.